The T cell receptor beta chain under discussion was sequenced for a study of cytomegalovirus exposure and HLA in healthy donors. Study in general: Prior work identified 95 million to 120 million unique TCR beta sequences in about 179 million T cells. Membership in the Caucasian-associated ancestry cluster was found for 81% of 300 to 400 genotyped donors.

Findings and limits, study-wide: Solely CMV serostatus was available to characterize immune exposure. A later analysis linked a missense variant in DCLRE1C to the trimming of TCR beta V and J genes.

V was cut by 6 bases and J by 8 bases, with 20 bases left in between. Germline V gene lookup returns CDR1 SNHLY and CDR2 FYNNEI. This CDR3 is 15 amino acids long. This clone was observed a single time. Its antigen is unknown. Amplification used 60 Vbeta primers and 13 Jbeta primers. Profiled with immunoSEQ multiplex PCR; TCRdb holds only in-frame clones, not every one. The sample lists about 140,000 clones; about 82% were seen once. Sample: PBMCs. This chain uses TRBV2 with TRBJ2-4; the D gene is possibly TRBD2 (6 bases). This clonotype was sampled from a man aged 30 to 45 in good health. The CDR3 loop is CASSPWGVGEDIQYF. CDR3 sequence (DNA): TGTGCCAGCAGCCCTTGGGGGGTAGGCGAGGACATTCAGTACTTC.